A selection of T cell receptor beta chains follows, all from one sample in a study of T cell responses to AZD1222 COVID-19 vaccine. Profiled with immunoSEQ multiplex PCR; TCRdb holds only in-frame clones, not every one. This table holds about 120,000 clones, around 87% found once. Sequencing was performed on peripheral blood, taken 28 days after the second AZD1222 dose. The receptors originated from an adult who received the AZD1222 COVID-19 vaccine. CDR3s include the opening cysteine and the closing phenylalanine or tryptophan. D genes are given only for firm matches. Only part of the rows carry a size: once, few, many, or a class if the clone is expanded.

TRBD1 | NA | TRBJ1-1 | TRBV24-1 | TGTGTCACCAGGGACAGAGCGAACACTGAAGCTTTCTTT | CVTRDRANTEAFF
NA | once | TRBJ2-1 | TRBV18 | TGTGCCAGCTCACCACCTATCCTGTTTGGGGGTGGGACCTACAATGAGCAGTTCTTC | CASSPPILFGGGTYNEQFF
TRBD1 | NA | TRBJ2-7 | TRBV13 | TGTGCCAGCAGTTCACCGGGACAGGGGGTTTCCGAGCAGTACTTC | CASSSPGQGVSEQYF
NA | NA | TRBJ1-1 | TRBV30 | TGTGCCTGGAAGACCGGGACCGTTTTTTCTGAAGCTTTCTTT | CAWKTGTVFSEAFF
TRBD1 | NA | TRBJ1-5 | TRBV28 | TGTGCCAGCAGCGAAACAGGGGGAGTACAGCCCCAGCATTTT | CASSETGGVQPQHF
NA | NA | TRBJ1-2 | TRBV5-1 | TGCGCCAGCAGCTTTCAGGGGCTGGGCTATGGCTACACCTTC | CASSFQGLGYGYTF
NA | once | TRBJ1-2 | TRBV18 | TGTGCCAGCTCACCAGGGGTATGGCAGGGAAGCGGCTACACCTTC | CASSPGVWQGSGYTF
TRBD1 | NA | TRBJ2-1 | TRBV6-4 | TGTGCCAGCAGTGACTCATCGATACAGGGGGCCGGCTACAATGAGCAGTTCTTC | CASSDSSIQGAGYNEQFF
TRBD1 | once | TRBJ2-1 | TRBV27 | TGTGCCAGCAGGGGACAGGGGGCGAGGAATGAGCAGTTCTTC | CASRGQGARNEQFF
NA | NA | TRBJ2-5 | TRBV2 | TGTGCCAGCAAACTAGTAAAAGTCCCAGAGACCCAGTACTTC | CASKLVKVPETQYF
NA | NA | TRBJ2-2 | TRBV7-2 | TGTGCCAGCAGCTTAACCCGGGAAGGCACCGGGGAGCTGTTTTTT | CASSLTREGTGELFF
NA | once | TRBJ2-7 | TRBV6-6 | TGTGCCAGCAGTCCCCGGAGAGCCCGTTACGAGCAGTACTTC | CASSPRRARYEQYF
TRBD2 | NA | TRBJ2-3 | TRBV2 | TGTGCCAGCAGTGAAACCGGGATGCGGGGGACAGATACGCAGTATTTT | CASSETGMRGTDTQYF
NA | NA | TRBJ1-1 | TRBV13 | TGTGCCAGCAGCTTAGTCGGGTCAGGGGCAAATGAAGCTTTCTTT | CASSLVGSGANEAFF
NA | NA | TRBJ2-4 | TRBV4-1 | TGCGCCAGCAGCCAAGAGGCGAGGGGAGCCAAAAACATTCAGTACTTC | CASSQEARGAKNIQYF
NA | NA | TRBJ1-2 | TRBV27 | TGTGCCAGCAGTAGGGAAAGATTCTACTATGGCTACACCTTC | CASSRERFYYGYTF
NA | NA | TRBJ1-2 | TRBV28 | TGTGCCAGCAGTTTGGACGAGGGCTACACCTTC | CASSLDEGYTF
TRBD1 | NA | TRBJ1-1 | TRBV5-1 | TGCGCCAGCAGCCAAGCCGGGACAGGGGGTACTGAAGCTTTCTTT | CASSQAGTGGTEAFF
TRBD1 | NA | TRBJ2-7 | TRBV9 | TGTGCCAGCAGCCCGACAGGGGGCAAGTACGAGCAGTACTTC | CASSPTGGKYEQYF
NA | many | TRBJ1-2 | TRBV2 | TGTGCCAGCCCCGGAGGGGGGGCCCATAACCTCTATGGCTACACCTTC | CASPGGGAHNLYGYTF
TRBD2 | NA | TRBJ2-1 | TRBV9 | TGTGCCAGCAGCCCGGGACTAATGACCTACAATGAGCAGTTCTTC | CASSPGLMTYNEQFF
TRBD1 | once | TRBJ2-7 | TRBV29-1 | TGCAGCGTTGAAATGACAGGGATCCACGAGCAGTACTTC | CSVEMTGIHEQYF
NA | NA | TRBJ1-5 | TRBV2 | TGTGCCAGCAAAGCGGGAGTGGGCAATCAGCCCCAGCATTTT | CASKAGVGNQPQHF